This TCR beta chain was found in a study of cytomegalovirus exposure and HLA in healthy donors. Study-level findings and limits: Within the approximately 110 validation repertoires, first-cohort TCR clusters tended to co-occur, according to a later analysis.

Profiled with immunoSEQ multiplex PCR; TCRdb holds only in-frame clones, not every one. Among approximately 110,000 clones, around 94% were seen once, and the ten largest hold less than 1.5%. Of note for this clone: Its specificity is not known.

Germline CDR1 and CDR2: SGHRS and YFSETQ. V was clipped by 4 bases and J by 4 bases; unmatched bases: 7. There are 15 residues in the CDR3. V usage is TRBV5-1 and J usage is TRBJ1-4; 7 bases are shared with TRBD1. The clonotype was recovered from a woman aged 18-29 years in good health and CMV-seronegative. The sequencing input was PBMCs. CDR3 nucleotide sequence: TGCGCCAGCAGCCAACAGACAGGGAATAATGAAAAACTGTTTTTT. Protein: CASSQQTGNNEKLFF.